This TCR beta chain stems from a study of OX40 agonist ivuxolimab in advanced cancers. Measured with immunoSEQ multiplex PCR; TCRdb has only the in-frame clones, and not every one. Of about 48,000 clones in the sample, roughly 77% are singletons; the top ten hold around 7%. CDR1 and CDR2 (germline): LNHDA, SQIVND (reference sequence). The CDR3 sequence is 13 residues long. V was pared by 7 bases and J by 2 bases, with 10 bases between. Specimen: CD4+ or CD8+ T cells sorted from blood, collected in a trial of the OX40 agonist ivuxolimab. The sequence was collected from an adult with an advanced solid tumor such as melanoma, head and neck, liver or kidney cancer. The chain carries TRBV19 and TRBJ2-3; D is unclear. The CDR3 reads CASNKGVTDTQYF. CDR3 DNA: TGTGCCAGTAACAAAGGAGTCACAGATACGCAGTATTTT. The variable domain in full, with the rest retrieved from reference TRBV19 and TRBJ2-3, is DGGITQSPKYLFRKEGQNVTLSCEQNLNHDAMYWYRQDPGQGLRLIYYSQIVNDFQKGDIAEGYSVSREKKESFPLTVTSAQKNPTAFYLCASNKGVTDTQYFGPGTRLTVL.